This TCR beta chain was captured in a study of post-analysis software for immune sequencing data. Study-level findings and limits: There were about five TRBV segments more frequent in patients than controls, and TRBV5-6, TRBV5-1 and TRBV20-1 were among them.

Libraries were made from TCR beta cDNA, and they carried unique molecular identifiers. MiXCR was run by TCRdb on the PCR reads, yielding one entry per CDR3 protein. This repertoire shows around 700,000 distinct CDR3 sequences, 59% found once; its top ten account for about 11%. A word on this clonotype: As yet, its antigen is unknown.

V shed 6 bases and J 5 bases; nucleotides not matched to a gene: 10. This CDR3 is built from 14 residues. CDR1 and CDR2 (germline): DFQATT, SNEGSKA (reference sequence). The chain recombines TRBV20-1 with TRBJ2-3; TRBD2 matches at 8 bases. The source material was blood. This TCR came from a girl aged 2 to 9 with multiple sclerosis. The CDR3 nucleotides are TGCAGTGCACAGGTTCAACGGGGGGGAGATACGCAGTATTTT. Protein: CSAQVQRGGDTQYF.